The entry below gives a single T cell receptor (beta chain) sequence along with its context. Antigen: not known. This CDR3 region has 15 residues. After removal of 1 base from V and 6 bases from J, the junction contained 2 bases not matched to a gene. Germline assignment: CDR1 LGHNA and CDR2 YSLEER. The record originates from a study of OX40 agonist ivuxolimab in advanced cancers. For the study at large: Every 2 weeks, ivuxolimab was infused into the patients intravenously at between 0.01 and 10 mg/kg. The eligibility criteria allowed prior anti-PD-1, anti-PD-L1 or anti-CTLA-4 therapy, and approximately 40% had some. Dose-escalation cases comprised hepatocellular carcinoma, melanoma, renal cell or head and neck cancer. General observations from the study: There were, on average, more expanded clones in CD8+ T cells than in CD4+.

This table comes from immunoSEQ multiplex PCR, and its TCRdb copy is limited to in-frame clones, with some not included. The data show 28,000 or so clones, roughly 85% seen once. The chain carries TRBV4-3 and TRBJ2-3, with 12 bases identical to TRBD2. This clonotype was obtained from an adult with an advanced solid tumor such as melanoma, head and neck, liver or kidney cancer. The sample here was CD4+ or CD8+ T cells sorted from blood, taken in a trial of the OX40 agonist ivuxolimab. DNA for the CDR3: TGCGCCAGCAGCCAAGGACTAGCGGGGGCGGATACGCAGTATTTT. Translating it yields CASSQGLAGADTQYF.